This paragraph reports one T cell receptor beta chain. This entry is derived from a study of cytotoxic CD8 clonotypes in ibrutinib-treated CLL. Turning to the study itself: Treatment had run for a median roughly eleven months, range 6 to 36, when response samples were taken.

Sequencing used immunoSEQ multiplex PCR; TCRdb keeps in-frame clones, though not all of them. The sample lists around 330,000 clones, 67% occurring once. Germline CDR1 is SSHAT and CDR2 is FNYEAQ (reference sequence). The CDR3 sequence is 16 residues long. V gave up 5 bases and J gave up 3 bases, with 16 bases separating them. The V gene is TRBV7-7, the J gene TRBJ2-2, with a possible D match to TRBD2 (7 bases). The sequencing here drew on PBMCs, taken after 36 months of ibrutinib treatment. The sequence came from a human donor with chronic lymphocytic leukemia. The CDR3 nucleotides are TGTGCCAGCAGCCCGGGGGGCCCCTTGGACACCGGGGAGCTGTTTTTT. This translates into CASSPGGPLDTGELFF.